The 16 T cell receptor beta chains in this list originate from one sample, sequenced in a study of blood T cell repertoires in COVID-19. The method was immunoSEQ multiplex PCR; TCRdb's version includes in-frame clones alone and lacks a portion of them. The sample shows fewer than 250,000 clones, roughly 80% of them seen only once. The sample consisted of peripheral blood. The receptors stem from a man between 60 and 75 years old with acute or convalescent COVID-19.

The genes are TRBV4-1 and TRBJ2-6; maybe TRBD1 (6 bases). V shed 4 bases and J shed 0 bases, with 16 bases lying between them. CDR3 length: 18 residues. Looked up from germline, CDR1 is MGHRA and CDR2 is YSYEKL. In DNA, the CDR3 is TGCGCCAGCAGCCTTCGGGACATTGGCATCTCTGGGGCCAACGTCCTGACTTTC. Its protein product is CASSLRDIGISGANVLTF.

This clone was observed a few times. The CDR3 bases are TGTGCCAGCAGCTTGTTCCAGGAGGGAACTGAAGCTTTCTTT. Amino acids: CASSLFQEGTEAFF. This chain uses TRBV5-8 with TRBJ1-1; D unresolved. The germline gives CDR1 SGHTS, CDR2 YDEGEE. The CDR3 has 14 residues. V lost 1 base, J lost 5 bases, and 12 bases lay in between.

This chain joins TRBV9 and TRBJ2-2; 7 bases fit TRBD2. Germline CDR1 SGDLS, CDR2 YYNGEE. J gave up 2 bases and V 0 bases, and 4 bases lay outside the gene matches. There are 16 residues in the CDR3. The CDR3 bases are TGTGCCAGCAGCGTAGGGACTAGGTTAAACACCGGGGAGCTGTTTTTT. This gives the protein CASSVGTRLNTGELFF.

The CDR3 spells CASSIGGLYGYTF. The CDR3 nucleotides are TGTGCCAGTAGTATCGGGGGGCTCTATGGCTACACCTTC. The chain links TRBV19 to TRBJ1-2; D perhaps matches TRBD1 (6 bases). This CDR3 comprises 13 residues. Per germline, CDR1 LNHDA and CDR2 SQIVND (reference sequence). V was shortened by 3 bases and J by 4 bases, with 9 bases between the two germline ends.

The chain employs TRBV2 and TRBJ2-7; D remains ambiguous. V was shortened by 8 bases and J by 0 bases, with 8 bases between the two germline ends. Germline CDR1 and CDR2: SNHLY and FYNNEI. The length of the CDR3 is 12 residues. The CDR3 sequence: CASVADSYEQYF. CDR3 bases: TGTGCCAGCGTGGCGGACTCCTACGAGCAGTACTTC. Supplemented by reference TRBV2 and TRBJ2-7, the full variable domain reads EPEVTQTPSHQVTQMGQEVILRCVPISNHLYFYWYRQILGQKVEFLVSFYNNEISEKSEIFDDQFSVERPDGSNFTLKIRSTKLEDSAMYFCASVADSYEQYFGPGTRLTVT.

This clone has just a few counts. The chain recombines TRBV19 with TRBJ2-2; TRBD2 might be the D (5 bases). There are 17 residues in the CDR3. V lost 7 bases, J lost 4 bases, and 22 bases lay in between. Looked up from germline, CDR1 is LNHDA and CDR2 is SQIVND (reference sequence). CDR3 in amino acids: CASTGLRESTFTGELFF. The CDR3 region has the DNA TGTGCCAGTACTGGGCTTCGGGAATCTACCTTCACCGGGGAGCTGTTTTTT.

This clone was observed a few times. V and J are TRBV19 and TRBJ1-5, with 8 nucleotides matching TRBD1. Germline CDR1 reads LNHDA; CDR2 reads SQIVND (reference sequence). The CDR3 is 16 amino acids. The V gene end was trimmed by 9 bases and the J gene end by 1 base; junction bases not matched to a gene: 11. The DNA of the CDR3 is TGTGCCAGCTGCGACAGACAGGGGACGAGCAATCAGCCCCAGCATTTT. It encodes CASCDRQGTSNQPQHF. The full variable domain, rest sourced from reference TRBV19 and TRBJ1-5, is DGGITQSPKYLFRKEGQNVTLSCEQNLNHDAMYWYRQDPGQGLRLIYYSQIVNDFQKGDIAEGYSVSREKKESFPLTVTSAQKNPTAFYLCASCDRQGTSNQPQHFGDGTRLSIL.

Worth noting for this clone: Other DNA variants within this sample encode the same CDR3. The chain joins TRBV19 to TRBJ1-2; D unclear. Germline V gene data show CDR1 as LNHDA and CDR2 as SQIVND (reference sequence). This CDR3 has 13 residues. V was shortened by 4 bases and J by 0 bases, with 6 bases between the two germline ends. CDR3 region: CASSSGPNYGYTF. The CDR3 DNA follows: TGTGCCAGTAGTAGCGGGCCTAACTATGGCTACACCTTC. Complete variable domain (other parts from reference TRBV19 and TRBJ1-2): DGGITQSPKYLFRKEGQNVTLSCEQNLNHDAMYWYRQDPGQGLRLIYYSQIVNDFQKGDIAEGYSVSREKKESFPLTVTSAQKNPTAFYLCASSSGPNYGYTFGSGTRLTVV.

V and J are TRBV6-6 and TRBJ1-1; D is undetermined. V was cut by 2 bases and J by 9 bases, with 4 bases left in between. CDR1 is MNHNY and CDR2 is SVGAGI in the germline V gene (reference sequence). The CDR3 covers 10 residues. The CDR3 sequence is CASSYLQAFF. The CDR3 region has the DNA TGTGCCAGCAGTTACCTCCAAGCTTTCTTT.

The chain carries TRBV29-1 and TRBJ1-5, with no clear D. Germline V gene sequence: CDR1 SQVTM, CDR2 ANQGSEA. V shed 7 bases and J shed 7 bases, with 17 bases lying between them. This CDR3 has 13 residues. CDR3 in amino acids: CSGEVAGEQPQHF. For the CDR3, the DNA is TGCAGCGGCGAAGTCGCCGGAGAGCAGCCCCAGCATTTT.

This chain connects TRBV24-1 to TRBJ2-7; D gene unclear. Trimming removed 2 bases at V and 2 bases at J, with 6 bases between. In germline, CDR1 is KGHDR, CDR2 SFDVKD. This CDR3 has 13 residues. The CDR3 DNA is TGTGCCACCAGTGATTGGGCAGCCTACGAGCAGTACTTC. Residues: CATSDWAAYEQYF.

The chain links TRBV19 to TRBJ1-2; possibly TRBD1 for D (5 bases). The length of the CDR3 is 15 residues. The V and J ends lost 3 bases and 4 bases respectively, with 15 bases between them. The V gene's germline CDR1 is LNHDA and CDR2 SQIVND (reference sequence). The CDR3 region is CASSIWGVGAYGYTF. DNA for the CDR3: TGTGCCAGTAGTATTTGGGGCGTAGGTGCCTATGGCTACACCTTC. Full variable domain (outside the CDR3, taken from reference TRBV19 and TRBJ1-2): DGGITQSPKYLFRKEGQNVTLSCEQNLNHDAMYWYRQDPGQGLRLIYYSQIVNDFQKGDIAEGYSVSREKKESFPLTVTSAQKNPTAFYLCASSIWGVGAYGYTFGSGTRLTVV.

This clone is a singleton in its sample. The chain links TRBV11-2 to TRBJ1-2; no reliable D call. The germline V and J ends were trimmed by 1 base and 4 bases, with 10 bases remaining between them. The CDR3 is 14 amino acids. Germline lookup yields CDR1 SGHAT and CDR2 FQNNGV. Here the CDR3 reads CASSLVSGGYGYTF. In nucleotides, the CDR3 is TGTGCCAGCAGCTTAGTTTCGGGAGGCTATGGCTACACCTTC.

The chain links TRBV6-5 to TRBJ1-6; D not certain. Trimming took off 6 bases at V and 7 bases at J, with 10 bases between the two ends. The germline gives CDR1 MNHEY, CDR2 SVGAGI. The CDR3 contains 13 residues. The CDR3 is CASSQDKNSPLHF. The CDR3, as DNA: TGTGCCAGCAGCCAAGACAAGAATTCACCCCTCCACTTT.

Here the CDR3 reads CASSVNQGGSYGYTF. The CDR3 nucleotides are TGTGCCAGCAGCGTAAACCAGGGAGGTAGCTATGGCTACACCTTC. This chain joins TRBV9 and TRBJ1-2; weak D call: TRBD1 (5 bases). This CDR3 comprises 15 residues. V shed 1 base and J shed 4 bases, with 14 bases lying between them. Germline V gives CDR1 SGDLS, CDR2 YYNGEE.

The V and J genes are TRBV5-5 and TRBJ1-1; D not certain. The CDR3 has 17 residues. The germline V gene encodes CDR1 SGHKS and CDR2 YYEKEE (reference sequence). Trimming removed 5 bases from V and 0 bases from J, with 20 bases in between. In nucleotides, the CDR3 is TGTGCCAGCAGTCAGCCGGAGACGGCACAAATGAACACTGAAGCTTTCTTT. Its protein product is CASSQPETAQMNTEAFF.